This T cell receptor beta chain is from a study of vaccination and CD4 T cells after COVID-19. Study overall: According to the study, participants were given two doses of BNT162b2 or mRNA-1273 vaccine. Researchers treated cells with overlapping spike peptides taken from SARS-CoV-2, HCoV-NL63, HCoV-OC43 and HCoV-229E.

Sequence data for DNA of cultured CD4+ T cells were generated by the Oncomine TCR Beta short-read assay. TCRdb analysed the PCR reads with MiXCR anew, one entry per CDR3 protein. The sample has some 14,000 distinct CDR3 sequences, approximately 52% seen once; the top ten hold around 8.7%. About this clonotype: As yet, its antigen is unknown.

The treatment denotes: roughly 10-day PBMC culture with coronavirus spike peptide pools or control peptides (ViraFEST assay). These CD4+ T cells came from 10-day cultures by negative selection. The CDR3 runs to 18 residues. V lost 4 bases to trimming and J lost 1 base; unmatched junction nucleotides: 9. Germline lookup yields CDR1 SGHTA and CDR2 FQGNSA. This TCR was recovered from a human donor who had recovered from COVID-19. The chain has TRBV7-2 and TRBJ1-5; TRBD1 matches 11 bases. The sample consisted of CD4+ T cells from blood, cultured in vitro. CDR3 amino acids: CASSSWGGTGGSNQPQHF. Here the CDR3 DNA reads TGTGCCAGCAGCTCCTGGGGAGGGACAGGGGGAAGCAATCAGCCCCAGCATTTT.